This is a list of T cell receptor beta chains from one sample in a study of blood T cell repertoires in COVID-19. Repertoires were generated with immunoSEQ multiplex PCR, while TCRdb's copy carries only in-frame clones and drops some. The sample includes tens of thousands of clones, 87% of them seen just once. The source material was peripheral blood. These receptors came from a human donor in a cohort sampled during active COVID-19. The donor label of this sample is uncertain. Each CDR3 is given without its conserved first and last residue. Only some rows state a clone size, as once, few, many or a class for expanded clones.

J | size | V | CDR3
TRBJ1-5 | . | TRBV27 | ASSPQLRGNQPQH
TRBJ1-1 | . | TRBV7-3 | ASSLPRDRIMNTEAF
TRBJ2-3 | once | TRBV7-3 | ASSWGTGVPSTDTQY
TRBJ1-5 | few | TRBV6-5 | ATQEVLGNQPQH
TRBJ1-1 | . | TRBV15 | ATSLRQGAEEAF
TRBJ2-5 | . | TRBV14 | ASSRWTGWTETQY
TRBJ2-3 | . | TRBV5-1 | ASSMGLAGGRDTQY
TRBJ1-2 | . | TRBV9 | ASSVEPGDGYT
TRBJ1-6 | . | TRBV4-3 | ASGTGTGPSPLH
TRBJ2-3 | . | TRBV6-4 | ASSFSGGARTDTQY
TRBJ1-5 | . | TRBV19 | ASRRDRGVNQPQH
TRBJ2-5 | once | TRBV9 | ASRGAGGPPFQETQY
TRBJ2-7 | . | TRBV7-2 | ASSLAARNYEQY
TRBJ2-1 | once | TRBV6-5 | ASSYSAGAAYNEQF
TRBJ2-3 | . | TRBV12-2 | ASRVARRGGRTDTQY
TRBJ2-7 | . | TRBV6-1 | ASSEGTVYEQY
TRBJ1-1 | . | TRBV30 | AWSQGQGTEAF
TRBJ1-1 | . | TRBV5-6 | ASSLGARPENTEAF
TRBJ1-6 | . | TRBV7-9 | ASSLDGTYNSPLH
TRBJ1-4 | . | TRBV5-4 | ASSAHTTTNEKLF
TRBJ2-3 | . | TRBV15 | ATSRDRASGGADTQY
TRBJ2-3 | . | TRBV29-1 | SVGPPGAYTDTQY
TRBJ1-6 | . | TRBV4-2 | ASSQRTDNSPLH
TRBJ2-2 | . | TRBV27 | ASSLRQGWTGELF
TRBJ2-2 | . | TRBV29-1 | SVAPLNTGELF
TRBJ2-1 | . | TRBV5-1 | ASRSINEQF
TRBJ1-1 | . | TRBV7-2 | ASSLTGMNTEAF
TRBJ2-2 | . | TRBV2 | ASRQLTGTGSSGELF
TRBJ2-7 | once | TRBV5-1 | ASSLAPSGSIYEQY
TRBJ2-7 | once | TRBV19 | ASSKPGDRGRNEQY
TRBJ2-3 | . | TRBV3-1/TRBV3-2 | ASSQDRLAVGTDTQY
TRBJ2-6 | . | TRBV9 | ASSVGTSGANVLT
TRBJ2-7 | . | TRBV2 | ASSEGLAPYEQY
TRBJ1-5 | . | TRBV28 | ASSLRAGKNSNQPQH
TRBJ2-7 | . | TRBV27 | ASNPFIYPGGSYEQY
TRBJ1-5 | few | TRBV7-9 | ASAGQGMVNQPQH
TRBJ2-7 | . | TRBV7-9 | ASSLAGTGGISYEQY
TRBJ2-1 | few | TRBV5-1 | ASSLSGTVNNEQF
TRBJ1-3 | . | TRBV28 | ASSLRGGRRNTIY
TRBJ1-4 | few | TRBV6-2/TRBV6-3 | ASSFQDNEKLF
TRBJ1-3 | . | TRBV27 | ASWTGTGGTGNTIY
TRBJ2-6 | . | TRBV6-5 | ASSYGLNSGANVLT
TRBJ1-5 | . | TRBV11-2 | ASRGQGDQPQH
TRBJ1-2 | . | TRBV9 | ASSVDPQGGVTNYGYT
TRBJ1-3 | . | TRBV9 | ASSVAPQGQGGNTIY
TRBJ1-2 | . | TRBV10-3 | AITQDGVGYGYT
TRBJ1-5 | . | TRBV11-2 | ASSPDRGTQPQH
TRBJ1-6 | . | TRBV4-1 | ASSRVWSSYNSPLH